This TCR beta chain was obtained from a study of early T cells in non-severe SARS-CoV-2 infection. The TCR library protocol was used to attach unique molecular identifiers. These identifiers were attached to individual cDNA molecules. Using its own MiXCR run on the 5' RACE reads, TCRdb lists one record per CDR3 protein. Altogether fewer than 75,000 distinct CDR3 sequences are present, 20% to 25% being singletons, with the ten largest covering about 17%. The CDR3 is 13 amino acids. Between the trimmed V and J ends, which lost 6 bases and 3 bases, there was a span of 14 bases. In germline, CDR1 is SQVTM, CDR2 ANQGSEA.

The chain has TRBV29-1 and TRBJ1-1; unclear D gene. This sequence was found in an adult who was a healthcare worker with PCR-confirmed SARS-CoV-2 infection or an uninfected control (not recorded which). Sequences were derived from whole blood, sampled at baseline. CDR3 in DNA: TGCAGCGTGAGAAGGGCAGTCGACACTGAAGCTTTCTTT. This gives the protein CSVRRAVDTEAFF.